These T cell receptor beta chains were read from a single sample in a study of cytomegalovirus exposure and HLA in healthy donors. Produced via immunoSEQ multiplex PCR; TCRdb's table is partial and in-frame only. The sample carries about 65,000 clones, roughly 94% recorded once. Sample: PBMCs. The receptors were sampled from a man between 18 and 35 years old in good health and CMV-seropositive. CDR3s leave out the opening cysteine and the closing phenylalanine or tryptophan. Each record gives: V gene, J gene, CDR3 protein.

V gene: TRBV18
J gene: TRBJ2-5
CDR3 protein: ASSPAEGAGETQY

V gene: TRBV5-5
J gene: TRBJ1-2
CDR3 protein: ASSPWTVTNYGYT

V gene: TRBV6-1
J gene: TRBJ2-5
CDR3 protein: ASSVWTVQETQY

V gene: TRBV4-3
J gene: TRBJ2-3
CDR3 protein: ASSQDKGTSGRVGTDTQY

V gene: TRBV30
J gene: TRBJ2-3
CDR3 protein: AWRKAGLTDTQY

V gene: TRBV6-5
J gene: TRBJ2-5
CDR3 protein: ASSLNRGRETQY

V gene: TRBV7-2
J gene: TRBJ2-7
CDR3 protein: ASSLWATAAYEQY

V gene: TRBV6-1
J gene: TRBJ2-7
CDR3 protein: ASSEMATGGSYEQY

V gene: TRBV7-9
J gene: TRBJ1-1
CDR3 protein: ASRDRKSHLMNTEAF

V gene: TRBV14
J gene: TRBJ1-2
CDR3 protein: ASSRDRGLSGYT

V gene: TRBV4-3
J gene: TRBJ2-1
CDR3 protein: ASSQDLAGGGPLYNEQF

V gene: TRBV2
J gene: TRBJ2-7
CDR3 protein: ASLGQGITYEQY

V gene: TRBV10-3
J gene: TRBJ2-7
CDR3 protein: ATDPGTGPYEQY

V gene: TRBV30
J gene: TRBJ2-2
CDR3 protein: AQEGGYTGELF

V gene: TRBV15
J gene: TRBJ2-1
CDR3 protein: ATSREVAGDRNEQF

V gene: TRBV19
J gene: TRBJ2-1
CDR3 protein: ATTPARSYNEQF

V gene: TRBV4-2
J gene: TRBJ1-4
CDR3 protein: ASSQASLGQGDEKLF

V gene: TRBV10-1
J gene: TRBJ2-7
CDR3 protein: ASTWTGDNREQY

V gene: TRBV6-1
J gene: TRBJ1-2
CDR3 protein: ASSRGYGYT

V gene: TRBV28
J gene: TRBJ1-6
CDR3 protein: ASSFGGPSSYNSPLH

V gene: TRBV5-5
J gene: TRBJ2-1
CDR3 protein: ASSLGQINEQF

V gene: TRBV7-3
J gene: TRBJ2-3
CDR3 protein: ASSLGGTDTQY

V gene: TRBV6-4
J gene: TRBJ2-3
CDR3 protein: ASSETSGGTDTQY

V gene: TRBV6-5
J gene: TRBJ2-5
CDR3 protein: ASSPTGTGRETQY

V gene: TRBV11-3
J gene: TRBJ2-1
CDR3 protein: ASSSVYQGDEQF

V gene: TRBV4-3
J gene: TRBJ2-6
CDR3 protein: ASSQHGQFLTGANVLT

V gene: TRBV7-2
J gene: TRBJ1-1
CDR3 protein: ASSLNAGTGGTEAF

V gene: TRBV5-4
J gene: TRBJ2-5
CDR3 protein: ASSLEGIGETQY

V gene: TRBV18
J gene: TRBJ2-7
CDR3 protein: ASSQSPLTGEQY

V gene: TRBV4-2
J gene: TRBJ1-3
CDR3 protein: ASSQGSTTSGNTIY

V gene: TRBV7-9
J gene: TRBJ2-2
CDR3 protein: ASSISPRGELF